The clone carrying this T cell receptor (beta chain) was picked up many times. The data are from a study of HIV-infected patients and healthy controls. This CDR3 comprises 13 residues. Germline lookup yields CDR1 KGHSH and CDR2 LQKENI. V was pared by 3 bases and J by 1 base, with 6 bases between. No cell fractionation was done, so the repertoire covers all unsorted peripheral blood T cells. Alpha and beta constant-region primers primed reverse transcription of 400 to 500 ng RNA. Each of the alpha and beta chains got its own library through chain-specific third strand synthesis with indices. TCRdb re-analysed the 5' RACE reads in MiXCR, keeping a single row per CDR3 protein. Of 17,000 or so distinct CDR3 sequences listed, around 5.5% are singletons.

The rearrangement uses TRBV18 and TRBJ2-5; D is unclear. This receptor was identified in an adult in good health. Sequencing was done on a sample of blood. CDR3 coding DNA: TGTGCCAGCTCACCGACCCTCCAAGAGACCCAGTACTTC. Amino acids: CASSPTLQETQYF. The whole variable domain, filled in from reference TRBV18 and TRBJ2-5, reads NAGVMQNPRHLVRRRGQEARLRCSPMKGHSHVYWYRQLPEEGLKFMVYLQKENIIDESGMPKERFSAEFPKEGPSILRIQQVVRGDSAAYFCASSPTLQETQYFGPGTRLLVL.